This T cell receptor beta chain was captured in a study of PD-L1 blockade in urothelial cancer. Study information: Blood samples had a median of around 150,000 T cells.

The time point: pretreatment peripheral blood. The protocol was immunoSEQ multiplex PCR, while the TCRdb copy is restricted to in-frame clones and leaves out a portion. The data contain 50,000 to 55,000 clones, 85% to 90% of them singletons. This CDR3 is built from 15 residues. The ends were cut back, 0 bases at V and 2 bases at J, with 10 bases in the middle. Per germline, CDR1 SGDLS and CDR2 YYNGEE. Sequencing was performed on PBMCs, taken around atezolizumab (anti-PD-L1) treatment. The chain has TRBV9 and TRBJ2-3; D possibly corresponds to TRBD2 (5 bases). The TCR originated in a man between 60 and 70 years old with urothelial cancer. This CDR3 reads CASSVGRGYTDTQYF. The DNA for the CDR3 is TGTGCCAGCAGCGTAGGGAGAGGGTACACAGATACGCAGTATTTT.